This entry lists 32 T cell receptor beta chains sequenced from one sample in a study of vaccination effects on CD4 cells after COVID-19. Antigen specificity for these receptors is unknown. Only in-frame clones appear in the TCRdb table, and some are missing; sequencing was by immunoSEQ multiplex PCR. Among 20,000 to 25,000 clones, around 62% were seen once, and the ten largest hold 9.5% to 13%. The ViraFEST assay expanded antigen-specific CD4+ T cells with viral peptide pools before sequencing. It was after 10 days of culture that CD4+ T cells were isolated. Vaccine recipients, nucleocapsid antibody negative, had no prior SARS-CoV-2 infection. The sample consisted of CD4+ T cells from PBMCs cultured with HCoV-NL63 spike peptides, taken before COVID-19 vaccination. These TCRs come from a human donor who received a COVID-19 vaccine.

V gene TRBV3-1 (or the pseudogene TRBV3-2) combines with J gene TRBJ1-2; 7 bases agree with TRBD1. The germline V gene encodes CDR1 LGHDT and CDR2 YNNKEL (reference sequence). The CDR3 is 15 amino acids. Trimming removed 1 base from V and 0 bases from J; junction bases left unmatched: 2. The CDR3 coding sequence is TGTGCCAGCAGCCAAGGCAGGGGGGCTAACTATGGCTACACCTTC. Its translation is CASSQGRGANYGYTF.

The chain uses TRBV12-3 or TRBV12-4 and TRBJ2-7, with D unclear. The CDR3 is made up of 13 amino acids. Trimming took 4 bases from V and 7 from J, leaving 14 bases between them. The CDR3, as DNA: TGTGCCAGCAGTTCGACGGGCTCCTGGGAGCAGTACTTC. This translates into CASSSTGSWEQYF.

The chain uses TRBV12-5 and TRBJ2-2; 8 bases are a match to TRBD2. This CDR3 has 16 amino acids. V lost 0 bases, J lost 3 bases, and 3 bases stayed unmatched. Germline CDR1 and CDR2: LGHNT and FRNRAP. The CDR3 sequence is CASGLVPGRDTGELFF. DNA of the CDR3: TGTGCTAGTGGTTTGGTACCCGGGAGGGACACCGGGGAGCTGTTTTTT.

The V call is TRBV6-5, the J call TRBJ1-2; perhaps TRBD1 as D (5 bases). CDR1 is MNHEY and CDR2 is SVGAGI in the germline V gene. The CDR3 covers 16 residues. V was cut by 2 bases and J by 8 bases, with 21 bases left in between. DNA of the CDR3: TGTGCCAGCAGTTACAATCCGGGGTCAGGGATTCGAGGCTACACCTTC. Amino acid sequence: CASSYNPGSGIRGYTF.

The V call is TRBV3-1 (or the pseudogene TRBV3-2), the J call TRBJ2-7, with a weak D call TRBD1 (5 bases). Germline V CDR1 and CDR2: LGHDT, YNNKEL (reference sequence). There are 13 residues in the CDR3. The V end lost 3 bases, the J end lost 4 bases, and 10 bases lay between the germline ends. CDR3 loop: CASSQGRDYEQYF. The CDR3 DNA is TGTGCCAGCAGCCAGGGCAGGGATTACGAGCAGTACTTC.

The chain combines TRBV25-1 with TRBJ2-7; possibly TRBD2 for D (6 bases). V shed 4 bases and J shed 0 bases, with 13 bases lying between them. Germline CDR1 MGHDK, CDR2 SYGVNS. The length of the CDR3 is 15 residues. CDR3 DNA sequence: TGTGCCAGCAGTGTCCGGGGACTGCCCTCCTACGAGCAGTACTTC. Protein sequence: CASSVRGLPSYEQYF.

The J gene is TRBJ1-1, the V gene TRBV11-2; 7 bases align to TRBD1. The V gene end was trimmed by 5 bases and the J gene end by 2 bases; junction bases not matched to a gene: 8. The CDR3 extends over 15 amino acids. CDR1 is SGHAT and CDR2 is FQNNGV in the germline V gene. The CDR3 region has the DNA TGTGCCAGCAGCCGCCGACAGGGAGTAAACACTGAAGCTTTCTTT. It specifies CASSRRQGVNTEAFF.

Within the sample, this clone is medium-sized. The chain joins TRBV27 to TRBJ1-2; no reliable D call. Between the trimmed V and J ends, which lost 3 bases and 4 bases, there was a span of 21 bases. CDR1 MNHEY and CDR2 SMNVEV come from the germline V gene (reference sequence). The CDR3 sequence is 17 residues long. CDR3: CASSLSEATLQPYGYTF. The CDR3 region has the DNA TGTGCCAGCAGTTTGTCGGAGGCGACTCTGCAACCCTATGGCTACACCTTC.

About this clone itself: This sample also contains other DNA sequences that code for the same CDR3. This rearrangement joins TRBV18 to TRBJ1-1; maybe TRBD1 (5 bases). The CDR3 contains 12 residues. The germline CDR1 and CDR2 sequences are KGHSH and LQKENI. V lost 6 bases, J lost 1 base, and 6 bases lay in between. The CDR3: CASSRGNTEAFF. The CDR3 region has the DNA TGTGCCAGCTCGAGGGGGAACACTGAAGCTTTCTTT.

The rearrangement links TRBV11-1 to TRBJ1-1; D is unresolved. V was clipped by 1 base and J by 0 bases, with 6 bases between them. CDR1 SGHAT and CDR2 FQDESV come from the germline V gene (reference sequence). This CDR3 comprises 14 residues. The CDR3 bases are TGTGCCAGCAGCTTAGGAGCCTTGAACACTGAAGCTTTCTTT. It translates to CASSLGALNTEAFF. The full variable domain, with the rest looked up from reference TRBV11-1 and TRBJ1-1, is EAEVAQSPRYKITEKSQAVAFWCDPISGHATLYWYRQILGQGPELLVQFQDESVVDDSQLPKDRFSAERLKGVDSTLKIQPAELGDSAMYLCASSLGALNTEAFFGQGTRLTVV.

The rearrangement links TRBV4-1 to TRBJ2-1; tentative D call: TRBD2 (6 bases). The CDR3 totals 14 residues. Trimming removed 9 bases from V and 4 bases from J, with 16 bases in between. Germline lookup yields CDR1 MGHRA and CDR2 YSYEKL. The CDR3 loop is CARDGDSTYNEQFF. DNA of the CDR3: TGCGCCAGAGATGGGGACTCGACTTACAATGAGCAGTTCTTC.

This rearrangement joins TRBV19 to TRBJ1-2; TRBD1 aligns across 9 bases. The length of the CDR3 is 14 residues. Looked up from germline, CDR1 is LNHDA and CDR2 is SQIVND (reference sequence). V shed 5 bases and J 7 bases; nucleotides not matched to a gene: 8. In nucleotides, the CDR3 is TGTGCCAGTAGTCGGGACAGGGTTTTATTTGGCTACACCTTC. Its translation is CASSRDRVLFGYTF.

The chain combines TRBV5-4 with TRBJ1-4, with D possibly matching TRBD1 (6 bases). This CDR3 is 16 amino acids long. Germline V CDR1 and CDR2: SGHNT, YYREEE (reference sequence). The V end was cut by 5 bases, the J end by 0 bases, with 14 bases between. This CDR3 reads CASRMWGRATNEKLFF. The CDR3, as DNA: TGTGCCAGCAGGATGTGGGGGCGGGCAACTAATGAAAAACTGTTTTTT.

This chain joins TRBV6-1 and TRBJ1-1; D call uncertain. In germline, CDR1 is MNHNS, CDR2 SASEGT. The CDR3 is 13 residues long. Between the trimmed V and J ends, which lost 3 bases and 0 bases, there was a span of 5 bases. CDR3 sequence (DNA): TGTGCCAGCAGTGATCGGATGAACACTGAAGCTTTCTTT. It codes for CASSDRMNTEAFF.

This clone was picked up a small number of times. This rearrangement joins TRBV6-5 to TRBJ1-5; D unclear. Trimming pared 0 bases from V and 8 bases from J, leaving 8 bases between. The CDR3 has 13 amino acids. Germline CDR1 and CDR2: MNHEY and SVGAGI. The chain's CDR3 is CASSYSLREPQHF. CDR3 nucleotides: TGTGCCAGCAGTTACTCGCTTAGGGAGCCCCAGCATTTT.

The chain employs TRBV7-9 and TRBJ1-1; the D gene is possibly TRBD1 (5 bases). Trimming shortened V by 2 bases and J by 1 base, and 11 bases separated the two germline ends. Germline lookup yields CDR1 SEHNR and CDR2 FQNEAQ (reference sequence). There are 15 residues in the CDR3. The CDR3 nucleotides are TGTGCCAGCAGCTTACAACAGGTTTCGAACACTGAAGCTTTCTTT. Its protein product is CASSLQQVSNTEAFF.

J is TRBJ2-7 and V is TRBV6-5; D call uncertain. This CDR3 spans 14 amino acids. With 6 bases removed from V and 3 bases from J, the gap between germline ends came to 15 bases. Germline-derived CDR1 and CDR2 are MNHEY and SVGAGI. The CDR3 loop is CASRKDMGHYEQYF. The CDR3 DNA reads as TGTGCCAGCAGAAAAGACATGGGCCACTACGAGCAGTACTTC.

The chain uses TRBV10-3 and TRBJ1-3; TRBD1 is a possible D gene (6 bases). Germline loops: CDR1 ENHRY, CDR2 SYGVKD. The CDR3 totals 14 residues. V lost 10 bases, J lost 6 bases, and 19 bases lay in between. DNA of the CDR3: TGTGCCACCATAACAACGGGACACTCAAACACCATATATTTT. This encodes CATITTGHSNTIYF.

The CDR3 nucleotides are TGTGCCAGCAGCCAAGAGGACACTTTCGTTGGACAGGGGCGCGAGCAGTACTTC. This sequence encodes CASSQEDTFVGQGREQYF. The chain joins TRBV14 to TRBJ2-7; 9 nucleotides align to TRBD1. This CDR3 has 18 residues. The J segment lost 6 bases and the V segment lost 0 bases, leaving 15 bases of the junction unmatched. Germline V CDR1 and CDR2: SGHDN, FVKESK.

The chain combines TRBV29-1 with TRBJ2-5, with 12 bases aligning to TRBD1. CDR1 is SQVTM, CDR2 ANQGSEA, per germline. V lost 5 bases, J lost 5 bases, and 9 bases stayed unmatched. The CDR3 runs to 15 residues. The CDR3, as DNA: TGCAGCGTTCCCGGGACAGGGGGCCCTGGCGAGACCCAGTACTTC. It is translated as CSVPGTGGPGETQYF.

The rearrangement joins TRBV4-1 to TRBJ1-2, with 9 bases aligning to TRBD1. The trim removed 3 bases at V and 5 bases at J, leaving 25 bases unmatched. Germline CDR1 is MGHRA and CDR2 is YSYEKL. This CDR3 has 21 residues. CDR3 in DNA: TGCGCCAGCAGCCATTGGGTCAAGAGGGACAGGGAATTGCGGGGGGGATATGGCTACACCTTC. It specifies CASSHWVKRDRELRGGYGYTF.

This clone was found a few times. The chain carries TRBV2 and TRBJ1-5; a possible D gene is TRBD1 (6 bases). Germline lookup yields CDR1 SNHLY and CDR2 FYNNEI. The CDR3 is 14 residues long. Trimming removed 4 bases at V and 6 bases at J, with 13 bases between. CDR3 coding DNA: TGTGCCAGCAGTGCGTCGACAGGTCGTCAGCCCCAGCATTTT. Protein: CASSASTGRQPQHF.

The chain employs TRBV25-1 and TRBJ2-7; perhaps D is TRBD1 or TRBD2 (5 bases each). The germline V and J ends were trimmed by 2 bases and 5 bases, with 10 bases remaining between them. Germline values: CDR1 MGHDK, CDR2 SYGVNS. There are 13 residues in the CDR3. CDR3 in amino acids: CASSEIRGDEQYF. The CDR3 DNA reads as TGTGCCAGCAGTGAAATTAGGGGAGACGAGCAGTACTTC.

The CDR3 DNA sequence: TGTGCCAGCAGCCAAGACGGAAATCAGCCCCAGCATTTT. It encodes CASSQDGNQPQHF. The chain recombines TRBV4-2 with TRBJ1-5; the D is unclear. The V gene's germline CDR1 is LGHNA and CDR2 YNFKEQ. With 0 bases removed from V and 4 bases from J, the gap between germline ends came to 4 bases. This CDR3 spans 13 amino acids.

The chain joins TRBV21-1 to TRBJ2-1; the D segment call TRBD2 is taken from the table without a DNA check. TRBV21-1 is a pseudogene segment. This CDR3 has 15 amino acids. CDR3 coding DNA: TGTGCCAGCAGCAAACTAGCGGGAGAATACAATGAGCAGTTCTTC. Encoded protein: CASSKLAGEYNEQFF.

This clone was seen more than once but under ten times. V usage is TRBV30 and J usage is TRBJ2-5, with D possibly matching TRBD1 (6 bases). Trimming removed 4 bases at V and 5 bases at J, with 17 bases between. CDR3 length: 14 amino acids. Germline assignment: CDR1 GTSNPN and CDR2 SVGIG (reference sequence). DNA of the CDR3: TGTGCCTGGAATACCCAGGGGCGCAGGGAGACCCAGTACTTC. Translation: CAWNTQGRRETQYF.

This chain joins TRBV10-1 and TRBJ2-7, with TRBD1 as a possible D gene (5 bases). The germline V gene encodes CDR1 WNHNN and CDR2 SYGVQD (reference sequence). The V gene lost 5 bases and the J gene lost 4 bases, with 21 bases spanning the gap. CDR3 size: 16 residues. Here the CDR3 reads CASSSDWGLEPYEQYF. The DNA for the CDR3 is TGCGCCAGCAGTTCTGATTGGGGCCTGGAGCCGTACGAGCAGTACTTC.

There are a few counts of this clone. V and J are TRBV28 and TRBJ1-2; D ambiguous. The CDR3 extends over 11 amino acids. Germline V gives CDR1 MDHEN, CDR2 SYDVKM. Trimming removed 6 bases at V and 5 bases at J, with 7 bases between. The chain's CDR3 is CASRPEYGYTF. CDR3 nucleotide sequence: TGTGCCAGCAGACCCGAGTATGGCTACACCTTC.

The gene calls are TRBV6-4 and TRBJ2-3, with 10 bases aligning to TRBD2. V gave up 5 bases and J gave up 5 bases; unmatched junction bases: 4. The germline V gene encodes CDR1 MRHNA and CDR2 SNTAGT. The CDR3 extends over 14 amino acids. CDR3 nucleotide sequence: TGTGCCAGCAGTCTAGCGGGAGTTGGAGATACGCAGTATTTT. Translated, it gives CASSLAGVGDTQYF.

This chain links TRBV20-1 with TRBJ2-1; D is undetermined. V dropped 0 bases and J dropped 9 bases, with 6 bases sitting between them. CDR3 length: 11 amino acids. Germline lookup yields CDR1 DFQATT and CDR2 SNEGSKA (reference sequence). The CDR3, as DNA: TGCAGTGCTAGAGATTTCCCTGAGCAGTTCTTC. Translating it yields CSARDFPEQFF.

The rearrangement joins TRBV5-1 to TRBJ2-1; the match to TRBD1 covers 7 bases. CDR1 and CDR2 (germline): SGHRS, YFSETQ. J lost 1 base, V lost 2 bases, and 3 bases had no gene match. The CDR3 has 15 amino acids. CDR3 region: CASSFDRASYNEQFF. The CDR3 DNA is TGCGCCAGCAGCTTCGACAGGGCTTCCTACAATGAGCAGTTCTTC. Combining the CDR3 with reference TRBV5-1 and TRBJ2-1 gives the whole variable domain KAGVTQTPRYLIKTRGQQVTLSCSPISGHRSVSWYQQTPGQGLQFLFEYFSETQRNKGNFPGRFSGRQFSNSRSEMNVSTLELGDSALYLCASSFDRASYNEQFFGPGTRLTVL.

The V and J genes are TRBV5-1 and TRBJ2-3; a possible D gene is TRBD1 (5 bases). The germline gives CDR1 SGHRS, CDR2 YFSETQ. The CDR3 runs to 15 residues. The V end was cut by 4 bases, the J end by 2 bases, with 14 bases between. CDR3 DNA sequence: TGCGCCAGCAGCCTCTCGGACACTATCACAGATACGCAGTATTTT. Encoded protein: CASSLSDTITDTQYF.